These 24 T cell receptor beta chains were all obtained from the same sample, sequenced in a study of monozygotic twins with inflammatory bowel disease. TCRdb re-called the 5' RACE reads and gives one entry per CDR3 protein, without DNA. This repertoire includes 350,000 to 500,000 distinct CDR3 sequences. The sequencing input was blood. The receptors were gathered from a human donor with ulcerative colitis or Crohn's disease, or a healthy co-twin of an affected twin (not recorded which).

The chain carries TRBV28 and TRBJ2-5; TCRdb reports TRBD1, a call that lacks DNA to check it against. Germline V gene lookup returns CDR1 MDHEN and CDR2 SYDVKM. The CDR3 consists of 14 residues. This chain's CDR3 is CASSFSRGKETQYF. The full variable domain, with the rest looked up from reference TRBV28 and TRBJ2-5, is DVKVTQSSRYLVKRTGEKVFLECVQDMDHENMFWYRQDPGLGLRLIYFSYDVKMKEKGDIPEGYSVSREKKERFSLILESASTNQTSMYLCASSFSRGKETQYFGPGTRLLVL.

The chain links TRBV2 to TRBJ2-5; lacking DNA, the TRBD1 call made by TCRdb goes unchecked. Germline V lookup: CDR1 SNHLY, CDR2 FYNNEI. The CDR3 has 13 residues. The CDR3 region is CASRTDSRGTQYF.

The rearrangement joins TRBV20-1 to TRBJ2-7. Germline-derived CDR1 and CDR2 are DFQATT and SNEGSKA (reference sequence). The CDR3 length is 13 residues. This CDR3 reads CSASSLSSYEQYF.

V and J are TRBV15 and TRBJ1-4. Germline CDR1 reads LNHNV; CDR2 reads YYDKDF (reference sequence). The CDR3 is 14 residues long. CDR3 residues: CATRLEGRLEKLFF. The full variable domain, with the rest looked up from reference TRBV15 and TRBJ1-4, is DAMVIQNPRYQVTQFGKPVTLSCSQTLNHNVMYWYQQKSSQAPKLLFHYYDKDFNNEADTPDNFQSRRPNTSFCFLDIRSPGLGDTAMYLCATRLEGRLEKLFFGSGTQLSVL.

The V gene is TRBV4-3, the J gene TRBJ1-1; with no DNA, the TCRdb D assignment of TRBD1 cannot be verified. Germline V gene sequence: CDR1 LGHNA, CDR2 YSLEER. This CDR3 contains 15 residues. The CDR3 here is CASSQDRGTEYEAFF.

The rearrangement links TRBV5-5 to TRBJ2-1; lacking DNA, the TRBD2 call made by TCRdb goes unchecked. This CDR3 has 15 amino acids. In germline, CDR1 is SGHKS, CDR2 YYEKEE (reference sequence). CDR3 protein: CASSLYARAKNEQFF.

The chain carries TRBV7-2 and TRBJ1-1; TCRdb lists TRBD1, though no DNA is available to test this call. Germline V gene lookup returns CDR1 SGHTA and CDR2 FQGNSA. This CDR3 is 14 amino acids long. This chain's CDR3 is CASSQTGGRTEAFF. The entire variable domain, with the rest obtained from reference TRBV7-2 and TRBJ1-1, is as follows: GAGVSQSPSNKVTEKGKDVELRCDPISGHTALYWYRQSLGQGLEFLIYFQGNSAPDKSGLPSDRFSAERTGGSVSTLTIQRTQQEDSAVYLCASSQTGGRTEAFFGQGTRLTVV.

This chain uses TRBV9 with TRBJ2-7; TCRdb picks TRBD1, but there is no DNA to check that call. The CDR3 consists of 14 residues. In germline, CDR1 is SGDLS, CDR2 YYNGEE. The CDR3 loop reads CASSPGTPRDEQYF.

The V gene is TRBV18, the J gene TRBJ1-1; the D call from TCRdb, TRBD1, cannot be confirmed without DNA. Germline V CDR1 and CDR2: KGHSH, LQKENI. This CDR3 has 18 residues. CDR3 sequence reads: CASSRGSQGHVRNTEAFF. The full variable domain, its missing parts supplied by reference TRBV18 and TRBJ1-1, is NAGVMQNPRHLVRRRGQEARLRCSPMKGHSHVYWYRQLPEEGLKFMVYLQKENIIDESGMPKERFSAEFPKEGPSILRIQQVVRGDSAAYFCASSRGSQGHVRNTEAFFGQGTRLTVV.

The chain combines TRBV12-3 or TRBV12-4 with TRBJ2-7; TCRdb's D call, TRBD2, is unchecked because there is no DNA. The CDR3 loop spans 13 amino acids. The CDR3 sequence: CASRPGLASEQYF.

This chain uses TRBV6-4 with TRBJ2-3; TCRdb names TRBD2, which stays unverified in the absence of DNA. CDR1 and CDR2 (germline): MRHNA, SNTAGT. This CDR3 comprises 13 residues. CDR3 amino acids: CASSDTPSDTQYF.

This chain uses TRBV5-5 with TRBJ2-1; TCRdb indicates TRBD2, and absent DNA this call remains unverified. Germline assignment: CDR1 SGHKS and CDR2 YYEKEE (reference sequence). CDR3 length: 14 amino acids. CDR3 sequence reads: CASSQERGLAEQFF.

The chain joins TRBV19 to TRBJ2-2. CDR1 is LNHDA and CDR2 is SQIVND in the germline V gene (reference sequence). The CDR3 contains 14 residues. CDR3 protein: CASSPFSSSGELFF.

This chain links TRBV3-1 with TRBJ2-2; lacking DNA, the TRBD2 call made by TCRdb goes unchecked. CDR1 and CDR2 from the germline V gene are LGHDT and YNNKEL (reference sequence). CDR3 length equals 16 residues. CDR3 sequence: CASSHLAGRQTGELFF.

This chain joins TRBV5-1 and TRBJ1-2; without DNA, the TCRdb call of TRBD1 cannot be checked. CDR3 length equals 14 residues. Germline CDR1 SGHRS, CDR2 YFSETQ. CDR3 residues: CASSLHPEDYGYTF.

The chain employs TRBV10-3 and TRBJ2-1; TCRdb indicates TRBD2, and absent DNA this call remains unverified. The germline CDR1 and CDR2 sequences are ENHRY and SYGVKD. This CDR3 is built from 15 residues. This CDR3 reads CAISPVAGHYNEQFF.

The V and J genes are TRBV6-6 and TRBJ1-3; absent DNA, TCRdb's TRBD1 call cannot be checked. Germline V gene sequence: CDR1 MNHNY, CDR2 SVGAGI (reference sequence). The CDR3 loop spans 12 amino acids. The CDR3 sequence is CASSPGGNTIYF.

V gene TRBV5-6 combines with J gene TRBJ2-2; the D call of TRBD1 rests on TCRdb alone, since no DNA is present to check it. The CDR3 length is 15 residues. CDR1 is SGHDT, CDR2 YYEEEE, per germline. The CDR3 here is CASRQGWNMVGELFF.

The chain links TRBV7-9 to TRBJ2-7; the TCRdb D gene call, TRBD1, has no DNA to confirm it. CDR1 is SEHNR, CDR2 FQNEAQ, per germline (reference sequence). CDR3 size: 14 residues. This CDR3 is CASSPRDRAYEQYF.

The chain couples TRBV4-1 to TRBJ2-7; TCRdb's D call, TRBD1, is unchecked because there is no DNA. This CDR3 is built from 13 residues. Germline CDR1 reads MGHRA; CDR2 reads YSYEKL. The CDR3 reads CASSRTGDYEQYF.

CDR3 sequence reads: CASSPGVAGYNEQFF. The chain carries TRBV5-1 and TRBJ2-1; the D call from TCRdb, TRBD2, cannot be confirmed without DNA. CDR3 size: 15 residues. Germline CDR1 is SGHRS and CDR2 is YFSETQ.

The CDR3 region is CASSLAPGFSYEQYF. J is TRBJ2-7 and V is TRBV7-7; TCRdb's assignment of TRBD1 cannot be checked, as there is no DNA. Germline V gene sequence: CDR1 SSHAT, CDR2 FNYEAQ (reference sequence). The CDR3 is 15 amino acids.

The rearrangement links TRBV7-2 to TRBJ1-2; TCRdb calls TRBD1, which cannot be checked without DNA. This CDR3 is built from 17 residues. From germline, CDR1 is SGHTA and CDR2 FQGNSA. The CDR3 spells CASSLRRPEGANYGYTF.

CDR3 residues: CASSFRTGGFYEQYF. The rearrangement joins TRBV19 to TRBJ2-7; the D call of TRBD1 rests on TCRdb alone, since no DNA is present to check it. The length of the CDR3 is 15 residues. In germline, CDR1 is LNHDA, CDR2 SQIVND (reference sequence). Full variable domain (rest looked up from reference TRBV19 and TRBJ2-7): DGGITQSPKYLFRKEGQNVTLSCEQNLNHDAMYWYRQDPGQGLRLIYYSQIVNDFQKGDIAEGYSVSREKKESFPLTVTSAQKNPTAFYLCASSFRTGGFYEQYFGPGTRLTVT.